The clone carrying this T cell receptor (beta chain) is a singleton in its sample. The CDR3 consists of 13 residues. The V gene lost 4 bases and the J gene lost 2 bases, with 9 bases spanning the gap. Looked up from germline, CDR1 is MDHEN and CDR2 is SYDVKM. Treatment of the sample: randomized to nivolumab then ipilimumab (arm A) or the reverse (arm B). DNA-damaging chemotherapy had not been given to any patient beforehand. This specimen belongs to a study of sequential checkpoint blockade in melanoma. Assay: immunoSEQ multiplex PCR; the TCRdb copy retains only in-frame clones and omits some. The sample holds tens of thousands of clones; more than 80% are singletons and the top ten take around a sixth.

The chain joins TRBV28 to TRBJ2-7, with a tentative D call TRBD2 (5 bases). This receptor was identified in a human donor with melanoma. The sample was CD8+ T cells sorted from blood (inferred from file names), taken from a patient given nivolumab and ipilimumab in sequence. In DNA form, the CDR3 reads TGTGCCAGCAGTTGGGGAGCGACCTACGAGCAGTACTTC. It yields the protein CASSWGATYEQYF.